The 23 T cell receptor beta chains below come from one sample, sequenced in a study of technical replicates of blood from a handful of donors. The repertoire was sequenced with immunoSEQ multiplex PCR; TCRdb's copy has only in-frame clones and lacks some. This sample has 80,000 to 90,000 clones; about 95% occur once, and the top ten carry 0.2% to 0.3%. Sequencing was done on a sample of T cells isolated from PBMCs. These receptors were collected from a human donor in good health.

The chain employs TRBV5-1 and TRBJ2-5; 8 bases map to TRBD2. The CDR3 consists of 18 residues. After removal of 4 bases from V and 2 bases from J, the junction contained 16 bases not matched to a gene. Germline V CDR1 and CDR2: SGHRS, YFSETQ. The CDR3 reads CASSPRRASGGQQETQYF. Here the CDR3 DNA reads TGCGCCAGCAGCCCTCGGAGGGCCAGCGGGGGACAACAAGAGACCCAGTACTTC.

V usage is TRBV5-1 and J usage is TRBJ2-7; 7 bases align to TRBD2. The CDR3 length is 16 residues. Germline CDR1 is SGHRS and CDR2 is YFSETQ. Unmatched junction bases numbered 11, after V lost 4 bases and J lost 1 base. CDR3 DNA: TGCGCCAGCAGCCCCCCTGGGAGGGAGCGATCCTACGAGCAGTACTTC. This codes for CASSPPGRERSYEQYF.

In its sample, this clone was seen once. The chain employs TRBV7-3 and TRBJ2-1; TRBD2 is a possible D gene (5 bases). Trimming stripped 4 bases from V and 5 bases from J, with 12 bases between. The germline gives CDR1 SGHTA, CDR2 FQGTGA. The CDR3 runs 14 residues. This CDR3 reads CASSYTRHNNEQFF. Written as DNA, the CDR3 is TGTGCCAGCAGCTATACTAGACATAACAATGAGCAGTTCTTC.

In DNA, the CDR3 is TGTGCCAGCAGTTTTATGGCCCACTACGAGCAGTACTTC. As protein: CASSFMAHYEQYF. The rearrangement uses TRBV27 and TRBJ2-7; D remains unclear. CDR3 length equals 13 residues. The V gene lost 3 bases and the J gene lost 3 bases, with 9 bases spanning the gap. CDR1 MNHEY and CDR2 SMNVEV come from the germline V gene (reference sequence).

The CDR3 reads CASSYFTGIKDSYEQYF. CDR3 nucleotides: TGCGCCAGCAGCTATTTTACCGGGATAAAAGACTCCTACGAGCAGTACTTC. The chain recombines TRBV5-1 with TRBJ2-7, with D tentatively TRBD2 (5 bases). Trimming took 3 bases from V and 0 from J, leaving 19 bases between them. The CDR3 is made up of 17 amino acids. Germline-derived CDR1 and CDR2 are SGHRS and YFSETQ. The complete variable domain, with remaining parts taken from reference TRBV5-1 and TRBJ2-7, reads KAGVTQTPRYLIKTRGQQVTLSCSPISGHRSVSWYQQTPGQGLQFLFEYFSETQRNKGNFPGRFSGRQFSNSRSEMNVSTLELGDSALYLCASSYFTGIKDSYEQYFGPGTRLTVT.

This clone was seen a few times. The chain employs TRBV19 and TRBJ1-5; no reliable D call. Germline loops: CDR1 LNHDA, CDR2 SQIVND (reference sequence). V lost 9 bases and J 5 bases, leaving 17 bases between the germline ends. The CDR3 has 14 amino acids. In DNA, the CDR3 is TGTGCCAGCGTCCCTCCGGGAGTGGATCAGCCCCAGCATTTT. Translated: CASVPPGVDQPQHF.

The chain couples TRBV25-1 to TRBJ2-3; D gene uncertain. This CDR3 comprises 14 residues. Per the germline V gene, CDR1 is MGHDK and CDR2 is SYGVNS. V lost 7 bases and J lost 0, with 11 bases in between. CDR3 loop: CASTDLTSTDTQYF. For the CDR3, the DNA is TGTGCCAGCACCGACTTGACTAGCACAGATACGCAGTATTTT.

This rearrangement joins TRBV18 to TRBJ1-4, with D tentatively TRBD1 (6 bases). V gave up 3 bases and J gave up 4 bases, with 15 bases separating them. This CDR3 has 16 amino acids. The germline V gene encodes CDR1 KGHSH and CDR2 LQKENI. CDR3 sequence (DNA): TGTGCCAGCTCACCGAACAGGGTTGATCATAATGAAAAACTGTTTTTT. Encoded protein: CASSPNRVDHNEKLFF.

This chain links TRBV9 with TRBJ2-7; D is uncertain. The CDR3 is made up of 13 amino acids. The germline V and J ends were trimmed by 3 bases and 6 bases, with 13 bases remaining between them. Germline V CDR1 and CDR2: SGDLS, YYNGEE. This chain's CDR3 is CASSARSGFEQYF. CDR3 in DNA: TGTGCCAGCAGCGCCCGCTCTGGCTTCGAGCAGTACTTC.

The chain joins TRBV25-1 to TRBJ2-1, with D possibly TRBD2 on 6 matching bases. This CDR3 is built from 14 residues. Germline V gene data show CDR1 as MGHDK and CDR2 as SYGVNS. V was cut by 9 bases and J by 7 bases, with 19 bases left in between. The CDR3 is CASCPAGGGNEQFF. In nucleotides, the CDR3 is TGTGCCAGTTGCCCAGCGGGCGGTGGGAATGAGCAGTTCTTC.

CDR3 sequence: CASSPTGKGETQYF. Written as DNA, the CDR3 is TGTGCCAGCAGCCCCACAGGGAAGGGGGAGACCCAGTACTTC. V usage is TRBV7-8 and J usage is TRBJ2-5; tentative D call: TRBD1 (6 bases). V was pared by 5 bases and J by 5 bases, with 15 bases between. The germline V gene has CDR1 SGHVS and CDR2 FQNEAQ. The CDR3 runs 14 residues.

V gene TRBV7-3 combines with J gene TRBJ1-1; D remains unclear. Trimming took off 2 bases at V and 6 bases at J, with 13 bases between the two ends. Germline V lookup: CDR1 SGHTA, CDR2 FQGTGA. The CDR3 consists of 14 residues. The CDR3 sequence is CASSLGGGAAEAFF. CDR3 DNA sequence: TGTGCCAGCAGCTTAGGCGGTGGAGCTGCTGAAGCTTTCTTT.

The chain links TRBV7-3 to TRBJ2-3, with 10 bases aligning to TRBD2. Germline V gives CDR1 SGHTA, CDR2 FQGTGA. With 5 bases clipped from V and 6 bases from J, the junction kept 11 bases outside the gene matches. The CDR3 extends over 16 amino acids. This CDR3 is CASSPRSSGGQDTQYF. In nucleotides, the CDR3 is TGTGCCAGCAGCCCTCGCTCTAGCGGGGGCCAGGATACGCAGTATTTT.

This chain links TRBV19 with TRBJ2-7; TRBD1 aligns across 9 bases. The CDR3 runs 15 residues. V lost 6 bases to trimming and J lost 1 base; unmatched junction nucleotides: 7. Germline CDR1 is LNHDA and CDR2 is SQIVND (reference sequence). CDR3 DNA: TGTGCCAGTAGCAGAACAGGGGGCGCTTCCTACGAGCAGTACTTC. Protein sequence: CASSRTGGASYEQYF.

J is TRBJ2-2 and V is TRBV28, with TRBD2 matching over 12 bases. The CDR3 loop spans 15 amino acids. Germline CDR1 reads MDHEN; CDR2 reads SYDVKM. V gave up 6 bases and J gave up 5 bases; unmatched junction bases: 4. Written as DNA, the CDR3 is TGTGCCAGCAGCTTAGGACTAGCGGGGACCGGGGAGCTGTTTTTT. This gives the protein CASSLGLAGTGELFF. Full variable domain (outside the CDR3, taken from reference TRBV28 and TRBJ2-2): DVKVTQSSRYLVKRTGEKVFLECVQDMDHENMFWYRQDPGLGLRLIYFSYDVKMKEKGDIPEGYSVSREKKERFSLILESASTNQTSMYLCASSLGLAGTGELFFGEGSRLTVL.

The chain recombines TRBV9 with TRBJ2-1; 7 nucleotides align to TRBD2. The CDR3 spans 13 residues. CDR1 and CDR2 (germline): SGDLS, YYNGEE. Trimming removed 3 bases from V and 7 bases from J; junction bases left unmatched: 4. In nucleotides, the CDR3 is TGTGCCAGCAGCGGACGGGGGGTAAATGAGCAGTTCTTC. It encodes CASSGRGVNEQFF.

In DNA form, the CDR3 reads TGTGCCAGCAGCGTAGCGAGCGGGGGGGGCCCGGAGACCCAGTACTTC. Protein: CASSVASGGGPETQYF. The chain carries TRBV9 and TRBJ2-5, with 10 bases fitting TRBD2. V trimming: 0 bases; J trimming: 5 bases; junction bases outside the gene matches: 7. Germline V gives CDR1 SGDLS, CDR2 YYNGEE. The CDR3 is 16 residues long.

A single count supports this clone. This chain uses TRBV10-2 with TRBJ2-7, with 9 nucleotides matching TRBD1. The CDR3 has 13 residues. Germline V gene sequence: CDR1 WSHSY, CDR2 SAAADI. Trimming at V came to 5 bases and at J to 6 bases, leaving 5 bases not matched to a gene. CDR3 protein: CASSHGQGSEQYF. CDR3 DNA sequence: TGCGCCAGCAGTCACGGACAGGGGAGCGAGCAGTACTTC.

The count of this clone is one. V usage is TRBV7-6 and J usage is TRBJ1-1; D is uncertain. Germline V lookup: CDR1 SGHVS, CDR2 FNYEAQ. This CDR3 region has 13 residues. The V end lost 4 bases, the J end lost 4 bases, and 10 bases lay between the germline ends. CDR3 sequence reads: CASSYQHRTEAFF. CDR3 sequence (DNA): TGTGCCAGCAGCTACCAACACCGCACTGAAGCTTTCTTT.

The chain uses TRBV29-1 and TRBJ1-2, with D unclear. Germline CDR1 is SQVTM and CDR2 is ANQGSEA. The CDR3 covers 13 residues. V was cut by 7 bases and J by 0 bases, with 12 bases left in between. The CDR3 sequence is CSGGRSANYGYTF. The CDR3 DNA sequence: TGCAGCGGCGGGAGGTCAGCTAACTATGGCTACACCTTC.

This rearrangement joins TRBV19 to TRBJ1-1, with 9 bases fitting TRBD1. J gave up 1 base and V 6 bases, and 18 bases lay outside the gene matches. The CDR3 sequence is 19 residues long. Germline V gene lookup returns CDR1 LNHDA and CDR2 SQIVND (reference sequence). The CDR3 DNA reads as TGTGCCAGTAGACTTTTATCGGGACAGGGAGGAGAATGGAACACTGAAGCTTTCTTT. It codes for CASRLLSGQGGEWNTEAFF. Full variable domain (missing parts from reference TRBV19 and TRBJ1-1): DGGITQSPKYLFRKEGQNVTLSCEQNLNHDAMYWYRQDPGQGLRLIYYSQIVNDFQKGDIAEGYSVSREKKESFPLTVTSAQKNPTAFYLCASRLLSGQGGEWNTEAFFGQGTRLTVV.

This chain joins TRBV21-1 and TRBJ1-1; TRBD1 is taken as the D call from the table, unchecked against the DNA. TRBV21-1 is a recognized pseudogene. The CDR3 extends over 12 amino acids. The DNA of the CDR3 is TGTGCCAGCAGCAAACAGGGGACTGAAGCTTTCTTT. Translating it yields CASSKQGTEAFF.

The chain couples TRBV28 to TRBJ1-2; D unresolved. This CDR3 comprises 12 residues. V shed 5 bases and J shed 5 bases, with 9 bases lying between them. Germline CDR1 and CDR2: MDHEN and SYDVKM. The CDR3 loop reads CASSPRLYGYTF. DNA of the CDR3: TGTGCCAGCAGTCCGAGACTTTATGGCTACACCTTC.